This T cell receptor (beta chain) was profiled in a study of CD8 T cells in ankylosing spondylitis (dated by TCRdb to the late 2010s). Regarding the research as a whole: To find TCR variants linked to disease, the study profiled T cell receptor beta repertoires in ankylosing spondylitis patients and healthy donors. The whole study cohort included some 100 healthy donors and under 30 ankylosing spondylitis patients. Peripheral blood samples were taken, and synovial fluid was additionally collected from ankylosing spondylitis patients.

From its cysteine to its phenylalanine, the CDR3 spans 16 amino acids. Only CDR3 DNA is held: 48 bases, read in frame from base 1. The V and J ends are trimmed by 4 bases and 1 base, leaving 14 bases between them. Per the germline V gene, SGDLS is the CDR1 and YYNGEE is the CDR2. What the work shows at the level of the full study, not this receptor alone: Blood from ankylosing spondylitis patients appeared to be characterized by a TCR beta motif composed of about eight highly homologous amino acid variants. Some motif variants had previously been reported in the synovial fluid and blood of reactive arthritis patients, which suggests shared mechanisms of disease initiation. In peripheral blood, the disease-linked clones were found at relatively low frequencies and had a CD8+ phenotype. Significant enrichment of the disease-linked clones was reported in matched synovial fluid samples from ankylosing spondylitis patients.

Sequenced using an Illumina HiSeq 2500. Quantitative 5'-RACE with molecular barcodes was the method used to prepare the TCR beta libraries. The authors' pipeline ran thus. To identify disease-linked TCR variants, a new computational method was used, one built on a probabilistic model of VDJ rearrangement. TCRdb cleaned the public reads at Q25 with fastp, built clones with MiXCR and kept in-frame beta chains. Every CDR3 protein is listed once, alongside the most common genes and DNA of its rows. The V and J calls shown here were made by TCRdb, not taken from the authors' results. For this sample the table gives some 220,000 distinct CDR3 sequences, of which 5.5% to 7.5% were detected only once. The ten largest make up 11% to 15% of the sample. This clonotype was picked up many times. Its cognate antigen has yet to be identified. Base-call qualities are not available, and no considerably larger clone is one nucleotide away.

This TCR derives from a male donor with ankylosing spondylitis. Sequencing was done on a sample of blood, either unsorted or a sorted T cell fraction (not recorded which). The V gene is TRBV9 and the J gene is TRBJ2-2; the D gene lacks a confident call. The DNA sequence reads TGTGCCAGCAGCTTCAGACCCTCAGAGAACACCGGGGAGCTGTTTTTT. It encodes CASSFRPSENTGELFF. The reference TRBV9 and TRBJ2-2 proteins fill in what lies around the CDR3, so the full variable domain reads DSGVTQTPKHLITATGQRVTLRCSPRSGDLSVYWYQQSLDQGLQFLIQYYNGEERAKGNILERFSAQQFPDLHSELNLSSLELGDSALYFCASSFRPSENTGELFFGEGSRLTVL.